The clone carrying this T cell receptor (beta chain) has more than one count but fewer than ten. Its specificity is unknown. In making TCR beta libraries, quantitative 5'-RACE with molecular barcodes was used. MiXCR, run by TCRdb on the 5' RACE reads, gives a single entry per CDR3 protein. The profile shows some 450,000 distinct CDR3 sequences, 17% of them singletons. V shed 6 bases, J shed 1 base, and the junction held 8 bases outside the gene matches. The CDR3 has 15 amino acids. This entry belongs to a study of CD8 T cells in ankylosing spondylitis. Overall study findings and caveats: Ankylosing spondylitis blood seemed to carry a telltale TCR beta motif made of about 8 highly homologous variants.

The clonotype originates from a male donor with ankylosing spondylitis. The gene calls are TRBV12-3 or TRBV12-4 and TRBJ1-1, with 7 bases matching TRBD1. The sample was blood, either unsorted or a sorted T cell fraction (not recorded which). The CDR3 region has the DNA TGTGCCAGCAGACGATCAGGGGGTGCGAACACTGAAGCTTTCTTT. Protein sequence: CASRRSGGANTEAFF.